Described below is a single T cell receptor beta chain sequence and its context. What it binds is unknown. These data originate in a study of T cell responses to AZD1222 COVID-19 vaccine. At the level of the study: Some second doses came at about 4 weeks and others at about 12 weeks; these were pooled. Study-wide results and limits: Clonal diversity was possibly underestimated; the donors were predominantly white British and more often female. Spike-specific TCR breadth and depth rose after two AZD1222 doses.

The CDR3 totals 16 residues. V shed 3 bases and J 7 bases; nucleotides not matched to a gene: 12. Per germline, CDR1 SGDLS and CDR2 YYNGEE. The protocol was immunoSEQ multiplex PCR, while the TCRdb copy is restricted to in-frame clones and leaves out a portion. The sample consists of about 140,000 clones, 80% to 95% of them appearing once. The receptor's source is an adult in good health. The chain couples TRBV9 to TRBJ2-7; 11 bases fit TRBD2. Sequenced here: peripheral blood, sampled on day 0 of AZD1222 vaccination. CDR3 DNA: TGTGCCAGCAGCGCCATTGGACTAGCGGGTCGTATGGAGCAGTACTTC. Translating it yields CASSAIGLAGRMEQYF.